The entry that follows covers one T cell receptor beta chain sequence. Its target is not known. The sample belongs to a study of T cell responses to AZD1222 COVID-19 vaccine. Points from the study as a whole: Across the whole spike, CD4 TCRs peaked at regions 160-218 and 743-854.

The method was immunoSEQ multiplex PCR; TCRdb's version includes in-frame clones alone and lacks a portion of them. The profile covers approximately 260,000 clones, with 85% to 95% appearing a single time and 0.5% to 0.7% taken by the ten largest. Trimming removed 0 bases at V and 2 bases at J, with 12 bases between. Per the germline V gene, CDR1 is SGHRS and CDR2 is YFSETQ. The CDR3 loop spans 15 amino acids. The TCR comes from an adult in good health. The chain has TRBV5-1 and TRBJ2-7; D gene unclear. Sequences were derived from peripheral blood, sampled on day 0 of AZD1222 vaccination. DNA for the CDR3: TGCGCCAGCAGCTTGGGAGGCCCGGACCCCTACGAGCAGTACTTC. Its protein product is CASSLGGPDPYEQYF. Combining the CDR3 with reference TRBV5-1 and TRBJ2-7 gives the whole variable domain KAGVTQTPRYLIKTRGQQVTLSCSPISGHRSVSWYQQTPGQGLQFLFEYFSETQRNKGNFPGRFSGRQFSNSRSEMNVSTLELGDSALYLCASSLGGPDPYEQYFGPGTRLTVT.